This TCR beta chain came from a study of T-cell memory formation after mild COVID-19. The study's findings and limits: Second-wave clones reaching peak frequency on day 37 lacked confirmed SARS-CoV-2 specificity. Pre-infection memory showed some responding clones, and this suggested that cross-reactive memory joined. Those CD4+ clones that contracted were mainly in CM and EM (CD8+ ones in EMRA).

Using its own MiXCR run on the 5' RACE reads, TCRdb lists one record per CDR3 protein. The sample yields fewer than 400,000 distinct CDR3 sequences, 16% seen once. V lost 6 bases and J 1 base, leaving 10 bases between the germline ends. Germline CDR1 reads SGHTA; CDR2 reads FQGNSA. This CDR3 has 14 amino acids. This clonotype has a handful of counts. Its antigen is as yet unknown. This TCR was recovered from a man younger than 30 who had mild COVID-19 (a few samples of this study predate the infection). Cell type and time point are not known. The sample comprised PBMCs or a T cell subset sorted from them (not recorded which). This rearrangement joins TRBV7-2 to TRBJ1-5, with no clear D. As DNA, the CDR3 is TGTGCCAGCAGTGGGAGCGCGAGCAATCAGCCCCAGCATTTT. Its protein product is CASSGSASNQPQHF.